This T cell receptor (beta chain) was sequenced in a study of blood T cell repertoires in COVID-19. Original methodology: How many nucleated cells were present was estimated from reference gene primer amplification. TCRdb's table, derived via immunoSEQ multiplex PCR, lists solely in-frame clones and lacks some. Clone size and the V and J calls come from that table; the DNA yielded D and trimming. The repertoire holds 200,000 to 300,000 clones, with 87% as singletons. J gave up 2 bases and V 8 bases, and 7 bases lay outside the gene matches. The CDR3 extends over 14 amino acids. Per germline, CDR1 SGHNT and CDR2 YENEEA. This clone came up once.

Sequenced input: peripheral blood. The sequence derives from a woman aged 40 to 50 who had recovered from COVID-19. J is TRBJ2-7 and V is TRBV11-3; 9 nucleotides match TRBD2. CDR3 amino acids: CASASGGNAYEQYF. The CDR3 DNA is TGTGCCAGCGCAAGCGGGGGGAATGCCTACGAGCAGTACTTC.